The subject of this entry is one TCR beta chain. Its target is unknown. Sequencing used immunoSEQ multiplex PCR; TCRdb keeps in-frame clones, though not all of them. The sample shows 90,000 to 150,000 clones, about 90% of them seen only once. The sample comes from a study of Tregs in tolerant kidney transplant recipients. V was clipped by 6 bases and J by 3 bases, with 12 bases between them. This CDR3 is 14 amino acids long. The germline gives CDR1 MNHNY, CDR2 SVGAGI (reference sequence). Unstimulated Tregs (CD4+CD25+CD127-) and CD4+CD25- non-Tregs were sorted from PBMCs. Study-wide results and limits: Tregs expanded with activated donor B cells seemed most donor-specific.

The sequence came from a human donor in good health. Sequencing was carried out using CD4+ T cells from blood. The chain couples TRBV6-6 to TRBJ1-5, with D possibly being TRBD1 (5 bases). The CDR3 sequence: CASRLGGHNQPQHF. CDR3 sequence (DNA): TGTGCCAGCAGACTTGGGGGTCACAATCAGCCCCAGCATTTT.